The entry below gives a single TCR beta chain sequence along with its context. Antigen: not known. This entry belongs to a study of cytomegalovirus exposure and HLA in healthy donors. Points from the study as a whole: The authors enumerated over 150 TCR beta chains as linked to cytomegalovirus. For most TCR sequences rarity was the rule, although some public TCRs occurred in many donors.

Using immunoSEQ multiplex PCR, the repertoire was profiled, and TCRdb retains in-frame clones only, with some absent. The table has 130,000 or so clones, roughly 89% seen once. The donors formed part of the approximately 120-subject validation cohort, distinct from the roughly 670-subject first cohort. This receptor was taken from a woman younger than 35 in good health and CMV-seronegative. What was sequenced was PBMCs.

The CDR3 DNA reads as TGTGCCAGCAGCTTATCCGGAGTGAGGCAGTACTTC. This encodes CASSLSGVRQYF. The V gene is TRBV7-9, the J gene TRBJ2-7; no clear D. Trimming removed 2 bases from V and 9 bases from J, with 11 bases in between. Germline lookup yields CDR1 SEHNR and CDR2 FQNEAQ (reference sequence). The CDR3 consists of 12 residues.